The clone carrying this TCR beta chain has a single count. The antigen is undetermined. Unmatched junction bases numbered 6, after V lost 4 bases and J lost 0 bases. Germline CDR1 SEHNR, CDR2 FQNEAQ (reference sequence). This CDR3 contains 15 residues. These data are taken from a study of T cell clonotyping in hematopoietic cell transplantation. Study-level points and caveats: No sorting was done, leaving CD4 and CD8 contributions mixed. Broader posttransplant TCR repertoire diversity was predicted by graft donor and pretransplant recipient Inverse Simpson Index values.

Libraries were prepared by immunoSEQ multiplex PCR; TCRdb keeps only in-frame clonotypes and omits some of them. The sample holds 70,000 or so clones, approximately 94% seen once. V and J are TRBV7-9 and TRBJ2-7; 7 positions match TRBD1. The sample was peripheral blood mononuclear cells. This receptor was taken from a man aged 50 to 59 in good health. Some clones in this sample may be carry-over from other donors' samples. CDR3 region: CASSSTRDSSYEQYF. In DNA form, the CDR3 reads TGTGCCAGCAGCTCCACAAGGGACAGCTCCTACGAGCAGTACTTC.